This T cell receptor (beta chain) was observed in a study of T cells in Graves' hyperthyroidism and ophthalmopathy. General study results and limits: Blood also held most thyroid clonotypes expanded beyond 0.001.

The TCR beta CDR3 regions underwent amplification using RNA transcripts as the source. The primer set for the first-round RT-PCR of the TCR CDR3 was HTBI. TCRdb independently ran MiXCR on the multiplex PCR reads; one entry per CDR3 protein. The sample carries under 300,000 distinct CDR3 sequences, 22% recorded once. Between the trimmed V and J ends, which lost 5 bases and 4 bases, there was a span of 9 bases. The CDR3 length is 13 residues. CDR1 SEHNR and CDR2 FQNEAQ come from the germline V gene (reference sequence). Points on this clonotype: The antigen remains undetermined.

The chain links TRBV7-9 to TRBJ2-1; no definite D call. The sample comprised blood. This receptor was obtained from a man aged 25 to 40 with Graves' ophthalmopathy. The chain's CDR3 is CASSADGYNEQFF. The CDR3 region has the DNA TGTGCCAGCAGCGCCGACGGATACAATGAGCAGTTCTTC.